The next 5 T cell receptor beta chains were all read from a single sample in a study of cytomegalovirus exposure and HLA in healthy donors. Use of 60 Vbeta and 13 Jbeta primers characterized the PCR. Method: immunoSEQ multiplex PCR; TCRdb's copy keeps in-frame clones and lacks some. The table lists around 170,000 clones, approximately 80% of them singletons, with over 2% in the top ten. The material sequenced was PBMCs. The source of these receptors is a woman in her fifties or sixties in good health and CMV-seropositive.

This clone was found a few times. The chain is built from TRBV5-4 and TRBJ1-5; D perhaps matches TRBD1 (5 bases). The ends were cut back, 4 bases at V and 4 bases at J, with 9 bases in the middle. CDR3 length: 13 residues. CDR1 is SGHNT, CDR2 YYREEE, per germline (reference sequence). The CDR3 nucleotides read TGTGCCAGCAGCCCAGACAGAAATCAGCCCCAGCATTTT. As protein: CASSPDRNQPQHF.

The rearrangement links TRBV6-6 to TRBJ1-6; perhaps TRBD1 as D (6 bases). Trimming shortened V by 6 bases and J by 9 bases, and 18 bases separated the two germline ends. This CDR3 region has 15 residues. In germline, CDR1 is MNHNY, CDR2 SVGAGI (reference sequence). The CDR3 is CASRETGLDFSPLHF. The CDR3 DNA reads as TGTGCCAGCAGGGAGACAGGTTTAGATTTTTCACCCCTCCACTTT.

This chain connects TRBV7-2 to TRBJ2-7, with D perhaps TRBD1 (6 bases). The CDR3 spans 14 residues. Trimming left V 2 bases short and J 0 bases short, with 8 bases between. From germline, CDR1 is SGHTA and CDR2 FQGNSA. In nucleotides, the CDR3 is TGTGCCAGCAGCTTAAGGGGGTTCTCCTACGAGCAGTACTTC. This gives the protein CASSLRGFSYEQYF.

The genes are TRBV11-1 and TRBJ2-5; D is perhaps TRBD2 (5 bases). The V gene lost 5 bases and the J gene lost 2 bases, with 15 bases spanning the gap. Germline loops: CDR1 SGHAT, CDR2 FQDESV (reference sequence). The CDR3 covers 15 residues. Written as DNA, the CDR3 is TGTGCCAGCAGCCCCCGGGGTGGGCGGCAAGAGACCCAGTACTTC. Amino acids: CASSPRGGRQETQYF. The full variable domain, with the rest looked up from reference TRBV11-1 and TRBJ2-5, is EAEVAQSPRYKITEKSQAVAFWCDPISGHATLYWYRQILGQGPELLVQFQDESVVDDSQLPKDRFSAERLKGVDSTLKIQPAELGDSAMYLCASSPRGGRQETQYFGPGTRLLVL.

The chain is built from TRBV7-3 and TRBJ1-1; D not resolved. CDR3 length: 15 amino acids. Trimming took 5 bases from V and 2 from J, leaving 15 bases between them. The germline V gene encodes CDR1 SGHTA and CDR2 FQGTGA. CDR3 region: CASSHTDNYNTEAFF. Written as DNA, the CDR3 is TGTGCCAGCAGCCACACTGACAATTACAACACTGAAGCTTTCTTT.